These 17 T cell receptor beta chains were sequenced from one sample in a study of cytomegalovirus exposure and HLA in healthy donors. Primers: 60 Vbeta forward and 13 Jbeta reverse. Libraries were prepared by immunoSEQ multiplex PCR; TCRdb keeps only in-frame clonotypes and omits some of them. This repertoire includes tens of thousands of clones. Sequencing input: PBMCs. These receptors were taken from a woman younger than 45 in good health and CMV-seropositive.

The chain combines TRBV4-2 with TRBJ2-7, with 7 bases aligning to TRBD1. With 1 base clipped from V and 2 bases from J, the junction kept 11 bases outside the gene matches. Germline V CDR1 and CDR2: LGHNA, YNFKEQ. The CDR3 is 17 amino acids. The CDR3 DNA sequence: TGTGCCAGCAGCCAAGCTATCGGGACAGTTAAGACCTACGAGCAGTACTTC. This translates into CASSQAIGTVKTYEQYF.

The CDR3 DNA is TGTGCCAGCAGCTTAGGCGGGCGGGAGACCCAGTACTTC. It is translated as CASSLGGRETQYF. The V and J genes are TRBV11-3 and TRBJ2-5; D is possibly TRBD2 (5 bases). The germline V gene has CDR1 SGHNT and CDR2 YENEEA. Trimming pared 1 base from V and 5 bases from J, leaving 8 bases between. This CDR3 region has 13 residues.

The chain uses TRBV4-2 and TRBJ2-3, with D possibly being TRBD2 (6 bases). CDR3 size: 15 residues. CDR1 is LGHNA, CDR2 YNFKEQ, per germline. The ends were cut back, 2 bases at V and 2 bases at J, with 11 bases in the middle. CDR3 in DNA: TGTGCCAGCAGCCAAACGCGGGAAACCACAGATACGCAGTATTTT. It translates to CASSQTRETTDTQYF.

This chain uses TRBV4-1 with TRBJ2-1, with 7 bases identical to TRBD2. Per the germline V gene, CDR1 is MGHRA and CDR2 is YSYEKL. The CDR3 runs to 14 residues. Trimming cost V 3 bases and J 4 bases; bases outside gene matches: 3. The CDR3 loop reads CASSHPGGYNEQFF. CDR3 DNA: TGCGCCAGCAGCCACCCGGGGGGATACAATGAGCAGTTCTTC.

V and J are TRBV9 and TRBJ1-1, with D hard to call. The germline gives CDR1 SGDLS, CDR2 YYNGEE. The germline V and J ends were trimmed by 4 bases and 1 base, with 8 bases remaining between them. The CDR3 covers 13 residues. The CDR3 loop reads CASSPGRNTEAFF. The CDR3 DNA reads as TGTGCCAGCAGCCCCGGGAGGAACACTGAAGCTTTCTTT.

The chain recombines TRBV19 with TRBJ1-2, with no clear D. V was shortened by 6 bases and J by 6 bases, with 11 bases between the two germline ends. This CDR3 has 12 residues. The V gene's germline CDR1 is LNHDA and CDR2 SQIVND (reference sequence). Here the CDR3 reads CASRAGGDGYTF. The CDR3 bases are TGTGCCAGTAGGGCAGGAGGCGATGGCTACACCTTC.

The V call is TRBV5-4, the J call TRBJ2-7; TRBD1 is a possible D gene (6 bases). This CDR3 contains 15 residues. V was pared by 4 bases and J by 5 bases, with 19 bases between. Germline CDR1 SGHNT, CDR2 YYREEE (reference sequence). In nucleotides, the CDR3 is TGTGCCAGCAGCCAACGGGGACACACCTGGGACGAGCAGTACTTC. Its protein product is CASSQRGHTWDEQYF.

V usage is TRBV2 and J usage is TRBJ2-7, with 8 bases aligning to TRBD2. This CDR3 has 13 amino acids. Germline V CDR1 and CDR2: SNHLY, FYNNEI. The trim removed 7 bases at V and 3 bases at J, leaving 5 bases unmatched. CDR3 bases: TGTGCCAGCAATAGCGGGACGCACTACGAGCAGTACTTC. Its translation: CASNSGTHYEQYF.

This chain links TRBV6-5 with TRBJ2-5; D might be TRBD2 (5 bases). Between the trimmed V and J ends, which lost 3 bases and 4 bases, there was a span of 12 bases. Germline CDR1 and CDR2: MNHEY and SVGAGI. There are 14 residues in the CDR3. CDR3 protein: CASSYAGGSETQYF. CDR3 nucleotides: TGTGCCAGCAGTTATGCCGGCGGGTCAGAGACCCAGTACTTC.

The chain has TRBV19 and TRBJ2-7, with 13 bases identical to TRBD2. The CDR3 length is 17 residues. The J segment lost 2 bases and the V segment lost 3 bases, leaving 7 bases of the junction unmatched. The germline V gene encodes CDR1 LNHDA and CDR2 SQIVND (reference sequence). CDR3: CASSIGTSGISPYEQYF. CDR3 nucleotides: TGTGCCAGTAGTATCGGGACTAGCGGGATAAGCCCCTACGAGCAGTACTTC.

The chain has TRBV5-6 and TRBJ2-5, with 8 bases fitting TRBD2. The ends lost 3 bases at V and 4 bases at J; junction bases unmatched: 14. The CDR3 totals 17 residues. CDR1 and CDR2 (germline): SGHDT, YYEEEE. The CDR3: CASSSSLAGRLGETQYF. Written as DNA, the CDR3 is TGTGCCAGCAGCTCCTCGTTAGCGGGGAGACTCGGAGAGACCCAGTACTTC.

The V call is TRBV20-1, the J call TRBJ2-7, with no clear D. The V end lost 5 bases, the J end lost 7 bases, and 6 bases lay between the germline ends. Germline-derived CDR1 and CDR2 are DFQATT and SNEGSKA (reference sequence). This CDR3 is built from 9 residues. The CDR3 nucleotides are TGCAGTGCTCACGGGGAGCAGTACTTC. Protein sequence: CSAHGEQYF.

In DNA, the CDR3 is TGTGCCAGCAGATCCTCGACAGGGAAGAACACTGAAGCTTTCTTT. It codes for CASRSSTGKNTEAFF. The chain uses TRBV6-1 and TRBJ1-1, with 7 bases identical to TRBD1. V was pared by 6 bases and J by 1 base, with 8 bases of the junction left unmatched. The CDR3 consists of 15 residues. The germline CDR1 and CDR2 sequences are MNHNS and SASEGT.

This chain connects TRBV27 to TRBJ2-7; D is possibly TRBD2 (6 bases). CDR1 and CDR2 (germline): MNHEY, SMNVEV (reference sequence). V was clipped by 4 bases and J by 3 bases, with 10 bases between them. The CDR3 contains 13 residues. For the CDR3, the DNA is TGTGCCAGCAGTTGGAGGGCCCGCTACGAGCAGTACTTC. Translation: CASSWRARYEQYF.

The CDR3 coding sequence is TGTGCCTGGGGCGGGGAGGGGAGGAAAAAACTGTTTTTT. It codes for CAWGGEGRKKLFF. V and J are TRBV30 and TRBJ1-4; D possibly corresponds to TRBD1 (5 bases). Germline lookup yields CDR1 GTSNPN and CDR2 SVGIG (reference sequence). CDR3 length: 13 residues. Trimming cost V 5 bases and J 9 bases, with 16 bases left between them.

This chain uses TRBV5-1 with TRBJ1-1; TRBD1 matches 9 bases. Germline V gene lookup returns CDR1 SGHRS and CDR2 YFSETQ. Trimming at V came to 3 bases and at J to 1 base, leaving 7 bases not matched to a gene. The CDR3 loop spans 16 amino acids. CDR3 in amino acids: CASSSSPDRGNTEAFF. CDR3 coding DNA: TGCGCCAGCAGCTCTAGCCCGGACAGGGGGAACACTGAAGCTTTCTTT. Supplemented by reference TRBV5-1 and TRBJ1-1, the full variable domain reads KAGVTQTPRYLIKTRGQQVTLSCSPISGHRSVSWYQQTPGQGLQFLFEYFSETQRNKGNFPGRFSGRQFSNSRSEMNVSTLELGDSALYLCASSSSPDRGNTEAFFGQGTRLTVV.

CDR3 coding DNA: TGTGCCAGCAGTGATCGAGAGGCTCAGCCCCAGCATTTT. This gives the protein CASSDREAQPQHF. The chain links TRBV25-1 to TRBJ1-5; D not certain. Germline V CDR1 and CDR2: MGHDK, SYGVNS. The CDR3 is 13 residues long. V lost 3 bases and J 6 bases, leaving 9 bases between the germline ends.